These T cell receptor beta chains were read from a single sample in a study of cytomegalovirus exposure and HLA in healthy donors. Clones were sequenced by immunoSEQ multiplex PCR, and TCRdb holds only the in-frame ones, with some missing. The repertoire includes around 76,000 clones, 70% of them detected once, and more than 9.5% sits in the top ten. The sample consisted of PBMCs. The receptors come from a woman in her forties or fifties in good health and CMV-seropositive. Both conserved end residues are part of each CDR3. D genes are given only for firm matches. Clone size is shown for a subset of rows, as once, few, many or a class of expanded clone.

V gene: TRBV5-1
CDR3 length: 15
J gene: TRBJ2-2
clone size: -
D gene: -
CDR3 protein: CASSFYSGNTGELFF
CDR3 DNA: TGCGCCAGCAGCTTTTATAGCGGGAACACCGGGGAGCTGTTTTTT

V gene: TRBV5-1
CDR3 length: 15
J gene: TRBJ2-3
clone size: few
D gene: TRBD2
CDR3 protein: CASSLPLAGVDTQYF
CDR3 DNA: TGCGCCAGCAGCTTGCCTTTAGCGGGGGTAGATACGCAGTATTTT

V gene: TRBV9
CDR3 length: 15
J gene: TRBJ1-1
clone size: -
D gene: -
CDR3 protein: CASTKGGEGYTEAFF
CDR3 DNA: TGTGCCAGCACCAAGGGGGGGGAGGGGTACACTGAAGCTTTCTTT

V gene: TRBV28
CDR3 length: 14
J gene: TRBJ2-3
clone size: -
D gene: TRBD2
CDR3 protein: CASSLSGGTDTQYF
CDR3 DNA: TGTGCCAGCAGCCTTAGCGGGGGCACAGATACGCAGTATTTT

V gene: TRBV27
CDR3 length: 14
J gene: TRBJ1-5
clone size: once
D gene: TRBD1
CDR3 protein: CASSSQGGGQPQHF
CDR3 DNA: TGTGCCAGCAGTTCACAGGGGGGGGGACAGCCCCAGCATTTT

V gene: TRBV7-9
CDR3 length: 15
J gene: TRBJ1-1
clone size: few
D gene: TRBD1
CDR3 protein: CASSKGQLSNTEAFF
CDR3 DNA: TGTGCCAGCAGCAAGGGACAGCTGTCGAACACTGAAGCTTTCTTT

V gene: TRBV7-8
CDR3 length: 14
J gene: TRBJ1-4
clone size: few
D gene: -
CDR3 protein: CASSPREGDEKLFF
CDR3 DNA: TGTGCCAGCAGCCCCAGGGAAGGAGATGAAAAACTGTTTTTT

V gene: TRBV9
CDR3 length: 18
J gene: TRBJ2-3
clone size: once
D gene: TRBD1
CDR3 protein: CASSVAQPGQKSTDTQYF
CDR3 DNA: TGTGCCAGCAGCGTAGCCCAGCCGGGACAGAAGAGCACAGATACGCAGTATTTT

V gene: TRBV28
CDR3 length: 18
J gene: TRBJ2-6
clone size: few
D gene: TRBD1
CDR3 protein: CASSSSGQLVSGANVLTF
CDR3 DNA: TGTGCCAGCAGTTCGTCGGGACAGTTAGTCTCTGGGGCCAACGTCCTGACTTTC

V gene: TRBV6-6
CDR3 length: 13
J gene: TRBJ1-3
clone size: -
D gene: TRBD1
CDR3 protein: CASSTGAGNTIYF
CDR3 DNA: TGTGCCAGCAGTACAGGGGCTGGAAACACCATATATTTT

V gene: TRBV7-8
CDR3 length: 14
J gene: TRBJ2-5
clone size: -
D gene: -
CDR3 protein: CASSFSGVPETQYF
CDR3 DNA: TGTGCCAGCAGCTTCTCGGGAGTCCCTGAGACCCAGTACTTC

V gene: TRBV5-8
CDR3 length: 15
J gene: TRBJ2-1
clone size: -
D gene: TRBD2
CDR3 protein: CASSSGTSGRYEQFF
CDR3 DNA: TGTGCCAGCAGCTCCGGGACTAGCGGGAGGTATGAGCAGTTCTTC

V gene: TRBV28
CDR3 length: 14
J gene: TRBJ1-2
clone size: once
D gene: -
CDR3 protein: CASSYIGEVNGYTF
CDR3 DNA: TGTGCCAGCAGTTACATCGGGGAGGTTAATGGCTACACCTTC

V gene: TRBV16
CDR3 length: 16
J gene: TRBJ1-2
clone size: -
D gene: TRBD1
CDR3 protein: CASSQSRTGANYGYTF
CDR3 DNA: TGTGCCAGCAGCCAATCGCGGACAGGGGCTAACTATGGCTACACCTTC

V gene: TRBV13
CDR3 length: 14
J gene: TRBJ2-3
clone size: -
D gene: TRBD2
CDR3 protein: CASSLRLAGDTQYF
CDR3 DNA: TGTGCCAGCAGCTTAAGACTAGCGGGAGATACGCAGTATTTT